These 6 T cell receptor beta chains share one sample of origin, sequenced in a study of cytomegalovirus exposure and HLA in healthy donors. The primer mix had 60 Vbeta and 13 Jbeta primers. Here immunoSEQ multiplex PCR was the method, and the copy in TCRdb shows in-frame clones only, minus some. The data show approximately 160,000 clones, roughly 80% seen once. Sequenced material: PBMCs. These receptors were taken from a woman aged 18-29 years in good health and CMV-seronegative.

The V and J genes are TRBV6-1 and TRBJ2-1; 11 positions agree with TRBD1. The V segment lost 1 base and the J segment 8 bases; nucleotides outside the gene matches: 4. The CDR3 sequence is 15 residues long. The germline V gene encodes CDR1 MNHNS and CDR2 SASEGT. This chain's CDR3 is CASSEVRDRGYEQFF. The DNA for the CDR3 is TGTGCCAGCAGTGAAGTCCGGGACAGGGGGTATGAGCAGTTCTTC.

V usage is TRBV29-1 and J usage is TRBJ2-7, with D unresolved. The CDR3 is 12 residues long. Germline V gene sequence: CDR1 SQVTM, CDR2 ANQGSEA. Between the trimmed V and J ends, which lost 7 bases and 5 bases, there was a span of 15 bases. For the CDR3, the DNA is TGCAGCGCTGGCGGCGGCGGCGACGAGCAGTACTTC. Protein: CSAGGGGDEQYF.

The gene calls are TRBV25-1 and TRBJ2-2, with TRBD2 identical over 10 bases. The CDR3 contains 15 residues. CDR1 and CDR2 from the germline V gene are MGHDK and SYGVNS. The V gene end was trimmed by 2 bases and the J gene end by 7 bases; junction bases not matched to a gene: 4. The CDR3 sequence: CASSEGTSDSGELFF. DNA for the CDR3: TGTGCCAGCAGTGAAGGGACTAGCGACAGCGGGGAGCTGTTTTTT.

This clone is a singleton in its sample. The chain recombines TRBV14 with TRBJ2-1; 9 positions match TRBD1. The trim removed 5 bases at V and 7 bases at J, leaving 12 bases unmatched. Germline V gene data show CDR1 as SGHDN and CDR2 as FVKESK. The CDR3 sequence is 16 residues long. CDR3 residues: CASSIQGAPTENEQFF. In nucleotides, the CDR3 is TGTGCCAGCAGCATACAGGGGGCCCCGACGGAGAATGAGCAGTTCTTC.

The CDR3 nucleotides read TGTGCCAGCACCCGAACGGACACCAGGAACACTGAAGCTTTCTTT. It specifies CASTRTDTRNTEAFF. This chain links TRBV6-1 with TRBJ1-1; D may be TRBD1 (5 bases). The CDR3 has 15 residues. Germline CDR1 MNHNS, CDR2 SASEGT. V gave up 7 bases and J gave up 1 base, with 16 bases separating them.

The CDR3 nucleotides read TGTGCCTGGGACCCGGGACTAGGCGGGTACGAGCAGTACTTC. This sequence encodes CAWDPGLGGYEQYF. The chain links TRBV30 to TRBJ2-7, with 8 positions matching TRBD2. Germline V gives CDR1 GTSNPN, CDR2 SVGIG (reference sequence). The CDR3 spans 14 residues. V lost 5 bases to trimming and J lost 4 bases; unmatched junction nucleotides: 10.